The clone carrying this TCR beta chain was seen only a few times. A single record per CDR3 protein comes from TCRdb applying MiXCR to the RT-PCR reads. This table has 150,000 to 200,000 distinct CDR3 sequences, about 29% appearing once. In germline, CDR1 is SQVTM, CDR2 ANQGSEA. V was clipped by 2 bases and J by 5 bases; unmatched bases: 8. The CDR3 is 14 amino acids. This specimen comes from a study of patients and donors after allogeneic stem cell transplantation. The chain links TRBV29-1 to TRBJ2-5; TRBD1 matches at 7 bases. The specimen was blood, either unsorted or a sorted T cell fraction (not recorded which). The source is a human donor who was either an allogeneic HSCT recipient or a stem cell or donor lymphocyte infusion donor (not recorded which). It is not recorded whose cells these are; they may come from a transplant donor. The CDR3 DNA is TGCAGCGTTGAAATAACAGGGGTGGGGGAGACCCAGTACTTC. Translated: CSVEITGVGETQYF.